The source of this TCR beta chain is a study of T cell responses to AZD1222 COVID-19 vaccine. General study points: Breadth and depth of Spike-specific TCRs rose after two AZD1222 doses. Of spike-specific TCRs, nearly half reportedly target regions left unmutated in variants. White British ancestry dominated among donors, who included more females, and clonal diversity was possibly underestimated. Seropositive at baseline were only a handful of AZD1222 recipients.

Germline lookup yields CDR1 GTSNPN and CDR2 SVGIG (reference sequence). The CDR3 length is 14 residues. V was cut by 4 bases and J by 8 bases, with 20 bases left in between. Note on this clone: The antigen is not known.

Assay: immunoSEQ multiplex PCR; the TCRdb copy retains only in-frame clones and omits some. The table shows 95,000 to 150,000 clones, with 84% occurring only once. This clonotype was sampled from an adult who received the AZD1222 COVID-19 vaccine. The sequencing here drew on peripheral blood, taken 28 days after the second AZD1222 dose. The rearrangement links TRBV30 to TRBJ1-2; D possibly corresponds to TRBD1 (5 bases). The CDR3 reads CAWNRGAGSEGYTF. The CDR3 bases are TGTGCCTGGAATAGGGGTGCAGGGAGTGAGGGCTACACCTTC.